There are a few counts of the clone carrying this T cell receptor (beta chain). Its cognate antigen is unknown. The data derive from a study of T-cell memory formation after mild COVID-19. The 5'RACE method, run with constant-segment primers, produced TCR alpha and TCR beta cDNA libraries (carrying sample barcodes and UMIs). TCRdb re-analysed the 5' RACE reads in MiXCR, keeping a single row per CDR3 protein. The sample includes 200,000 to 250,000 distinct CDR3 sequences, around 9.1% of them seen just once. Study outcomes and limitations: Some clones that responded turned up in pre-infection memory, which suggests that cross-reactive memory joined in. SARS-CoV-2 specificity of second-wave clones peaking day 37 was unconfirmed.

The source material was PBMCs or a T cell subset sorted from them (not recorded which). The sequence derives from a man in his late teens or twenties who had mild COVID-19 (a few samples of this study predate the infection). Cell type and time point are not known.

The CDR3 sequence: CASSFGETKNIQYF. DNA of the CDR3: TGCGCCAGCAGCTTCGGGGAAACCAAAAACATTCAGTACTTC. The chain carries TRBV5-1 and TRBJ2-4; a possible D gene is TRBD2 (5 bases). V lost 2 bases and J lost 2, with 8 bases in between. The CDR3 contains 14 residues. Germline V gene lookup returns CDR1 SGHRS and CDR2 YFSETQ.